Below, 2 T cell receptor beta chains from the same sample are listed, as sequenced in a study of human T cells and chemical hapten exposure (TCRdb year 2021). The time point label of this sample denotes: patch test 2, 6 weeks after DPC sensitization. This specimen's treatment or condition label, interpreted: therapeutic diphenylcyclopropenone sensitization with weekly scalp DPC. The library was produced with RACE. Sequenced using a NextSeq 500. The public reads were reprocessed in TCRdb via fastp at Q25 and MiXCR, keeping in-frame beta chains. Identical CDR3 proteins give one entry, which carries the most common genes and DNA. The sample profile shows more than 85,000 distinct CDR3 sequences; 9.2% of them were found once. The ten largest clones represent around 3% of the sample. Sequencing used whole blood, obtained in connection with sensitization to the hapten diphenylcyclopropenone (DPC). The receptors were sampled from a woman between 40 and 55 years old with alopecia areata. Some clones in this sample may be carry-over from other donors' samples.

This clonotype has only a few counts. This chain connects TRBV6-2 or TRBV6-3 to TRBJ2-2; a weak D match, TRBD2 (5 bases). Germline assignment: CDR1 MNHEY and CDR2 SVGEGT. The CDR3 has 14 amino acids. Trimming shortened V by 6 bases and J by 1 base, and 9 bases separated the two germline ends. The CDR3 DNA is TGTGCCAGCAGGTCCAGCGGGAACACCGGGGAGCTGTTTTTT. Its translation is CASRSSGNTGELFF.

V usage is TRBV7-9 and J usage is TRBJ1-1, with 8 bases matching TRBD1. The germline gives CDR1 SEHNR, CDR2 FQNEAQ (reference sequence). V lost 10 bases, J lost 2 bases, and 6 bases stayed unmatched. The CDR3 totals 13 residues. CDR3 amino acids: CATRQGSNTEAFF. In nucleotides, the CDR3 is TGTGCCACACGACAGGGGTCCAACACTGAAGCTTTCTTT.